In this sample, the clone carrying this TCR beta chain turned up a few times. The data were obtained in a study of control samples from healthy donors and cancer patients. The repertoire was sequenced with immunoSEQ multiplex PCR; TCRdb's copy has only in-frame clones and lacks some. The sample records over 80,000 clones, around 80% being singletons. V lost 7 bases, J lost 6 bases, and 18 bases lay in between. This CDR3 is built from 14 residues. Germline lookup yields CDR1 MNHEY and CDR2 SMNVEV (reference sequence). Input material: blood. This clonotype was obtained from a man in his 60s in good health. V and J are TRBV27 and TRBJ1-1, with no clear D. CDR3 protein: CASTNSIGNAEAFF. As DNA, the CDR3 is TGTGCCAGCACCAACTCAATAGGTAACGCTGAAGCTTTCTTT.